Sequencing of this T cell receptor beta chain was carried out in a study of CD8 T cells in ankylosing spondylitis. CDR1 is SGHTA and CDR2 is FQGTGA in the germline V gene. The CDR3 is made up of 15 amino acids. Trimming shortened V by 6 bases and J by 6 bases, and 18 bases separated the two germline ends. To note about this clonotype: The antigen remains undetermined.

Molecular-barcoded quantitative 5'-RACE produced these TCR beta libraries. TCRdb analysed the 5' RACE reads with MiXCR anew, one entry per CDR3 protein. The sample lists roughly 670,000 distinct CDR3 sequences; around 17% were seen once. Study-level findings and limits: Seemingly distinctive of ankylosing spondylitis blood was a TCR beta motif formed by eight highly homologous variants. Within matched ankylosing spondylitis synovial fluid, disease-linked clones were reportedly significantly enriched. Disease-linked clones bore a CD8+ phenotype, appearing relatively rarely in peripheral blood. Some of these motif variants have turned up before, in reports on reactive arthritis synovial fluid and blood.

The chain carries TRBV7-3 and TRBJ2-1, with a possible D match to TRBD2 (5 bases). What was sequenced was blood, either unsorted or a sorted T cell fraction (not recorded which). The sequence came from a male donor with ankylosing spondylitis. The CDR3 DNA reads as TGTGCCAGCAGGCCAACACCGGAGAGGGCCAATGAGCAGTTCTTC. This gives the protein CASRPTPERANEQFF.